The following is a TCR beta chain sequence with its context. This record comes from a study of T-cell reconstitution after alpha-beta-depleted transplantation in children. TCRbeta library construction was performed incorporating unique molecular identifiers. TCRdb passed the PCR reads through MiXCR, listing each CDR3 protein once. In the table there are hundreds of thousands of distinct CDR3 sequences, approximately 16% of which are singletons. CDR1 is PRHDT and CDR2 is FYEKMQ in the germline V gene (reference sequence). The CDR3 covers 13 residues. With 3 bases removed from V and 6 bases from J, the gap between germline ends came to 11 bases.

The origin of this receptor is a human donor who donated a stem cell graft to a child with acute myeloid leukemia. The chain employs TRBV13 and TRBJ1-2; weak D call: TRBD1 (5 bases). Here the sequenced sample was PBMCs from the stem cell graft donor, taken from the stem cell graft. The CDR3 coding sequence is TGTGCCAGCAGCTTCCGGGGGAGAGATGGCTACACCTTC. Amino acids: CASSFRGRDGYTF.